The sequence of this TCR beta chain was determined in a study of T cell changes during pregnancy in multiple sclerosis. TCRdb keeps only in-frame clones here, not all; method: immunoSEQ multiplex PCR. The repertoire holds fewer than 45,000 clones, with approximately 90% as singletons. This receptor was identified in a female donor in good health, enrolled as a control in a pregnancy study. The sample consisted of CD8+ T cells from peripheral blood mononuclear cells, taken after pregnancy.

The chain's CDR3 is CASSLTGIQETQYF. The CDR3 DNA reads TGTGCCAGCAGCCTGACGGGGATCCAAGAGACCCAGTACTTC. The chain carries TRBV7-3 and TRBJ2-5; D may be TRBD2 (5 bases). Germline V gene sequence: CDR1 SGHTA, CDR2 FQGTGA. The CDR3 loop spans 14 amino acids. V lost 5 bases and J lost 1, with 11 bases in between.